Listed below are T cell receptor beta chains from one sample, sequenced in a study of blood T cell repertoires in COVID-19. Sequencing was performed with immunoSEQ multiplex PCR; in TCRdb, only in-frame clones are kept and a portion is missing. Of fewer than 300,000 clones listed, roughly 80% are singletons. Sequencing input: peripheral blood. The receptors here all came from a woman aged 45-59 years who had recovered from COVID-19. Both conserved end residues are part of each CDR3. A D gene is named only where the DNA matches it firmly. Clone size is not always given. Where it is, it says once, few, many or a class for expanded clones.

V: TRBV9
size: NA
D: NA
J: TRBJ2-6
DNA: TGTGCCAGCAGCGGCTACAGGGTCTCTGGGGCCAACGTCCTGACTTTC
CDR3: CASSGYRVSGANVLTF

V: TRBV3-1/TRBV3-2
size: medium-sized
D: NA
J: TRBJ1-3
DNA: TGTGCCAGCAGCCAAGATTTGACAACCTCTGGAAACACCATATATTTT
CDR3: CASSQDLTTSGNTIYF

V: TRBV28
size: NA
D: NA
J: TRBJ2-3
DNA: TGTGCCAGCACCCCTAGGGGGAAACAAGATACGCAGTATTTT
CDR3: CASTPRGKQDTQYF

V: TRBV6-2/TRBV6-3
size: NA
D: TRBD2
J: TRBJ2-1
DNA: TGTGCCAGCAGTAGGAGCGGGGCCTACAATGAGCAGTTCTTC
CDR3: CASSRSGAYNEQFF

V: TRBV18
size: NA
D: TRBD2
J: TRBJ2-1
DNA: TGTGCCAGCTCACCCGGGACTAGCTCCCCTGAGCAGTTCTTC
CDR3: CASSPGTSSPEQFF

V: TRBV7-9
size: NA
D: TRBD1
J: TRBJ1-5
DNA: TGTGCCAGCAGCGAGACAGGGGTTGAGCCCCAGCATTTT
CDR3: CASSETGVEPQHF

V: TRBV7-2
size: NA
D: TRBD2
J: TRBJ2-7
DNA: TGTGCCAGCAGCTTGGGGGGGACCCGAAGCTCCTACGAGCAGTACTTC
CDR3: CASSLGGTRSSYEQYF

V: TRBV4-3
size: NA
D: NA
J: TRBJ2-3
DNA: TGCGCCAGCAGCCAAGTAGGAGGTGATACGCAGTATTTT
CDR3: CASSQVGGDTQYF

V: TRBV7-2
size: NA
D: NA
J: TRBJ2-1
DNA: TGTGCCAGCAGTATAGGAGGGAGCAATGAGCAGTTCTTC
CDR3: CASSIGGSNEQFF

V: TRBV20-1
size: NA
D: TRBD2
J: TRBJ2-1
DNA: TGCAGTGCGAGAACTAGCGATGAGCAGTTCTTC
CDR3: CSARTSDEQFF

V: TRBV2
size: few
D: NA
J: TRBJ2-7
DNA: TGTGCCAGCAGTGAAACCCAAGGTGGGGGGATCGAGCAGTACTTC
CDR3: CASSETQGGGIEQYF

V: TRBV19
size: few
D: NA
J: TRBJ1-2
DNA: TGTGCCAGTAGTCCTCGGGCAGGGGATAACTATGGCTACACCTTC
CDR3: CASSPRAGDNYGYTF

V: TRBV11-2
size: once
D: TRBD2
J: TRBJ2-5
DNA: TGTGCCAGCAGCTTAGGTGTCGGCGGGGGGCGAGGAGAGACCCAGTACTTC
CDR3: CASSLGVGGGRGETQYF

V: TRBV28
size: once
D: NA
J: TRBJ1-1
DNA: TGTGCCAGCAGCTCGGGCGGGGGGCCGAACACTGAAGCTTTCTTT
CDR3: CASSSGGGPNTEAFF

V: TRBV7-2
size: once
D: NA
J: TRBJ2-2
DNA: TGTGCCAGCAGCATGCGGCGCTCTGTCGGGGAGCTGTTTTTT
CDR3: CASSMRRSVGELFF

V: TRBV7-2
size: NA
D: NA
J: TRBJ1-5
DNA: TGTGCCAGCCGCCAGGGAGGAGGCAATCAGCCCCAGCATTTT
CDR3: CASRQGGGNQPQHF

V: TRBV6-5
size: NA
D: TRBD2
J: TRBJ2-7
DNA: TGTGCCAGCAGCTTCGGACTAGCGGGAGGCTACGAGCAGTACTTC
CDR3: CASSFGLAGGYEQYF

V: TRBV7-2
size: NA
D: TRBD1
J: TRBJ1-3
DNA: TGTGCCAGCAGCCCACGGACAGGGAGTCATAGTGGCACCATATATTTT
CDR3: CASSPRTGSHSGTIYF

V: TRBV30
size: NA
D: NA
J: TRBJ1-5
DNA: TGTGCCTGGAGTTTTACAGGGCATCAGCCCCAGCATTTT
CDR3: CAWSFTGHQPQHF

V: TRBV5-4
size: NA
D: TRBD2
J: TRBJ2-1
DNA: TGTGCCAGCAGCGTGGGACTAGCGGGGGTGGATGAGCAGTTCTTC
CDR3: CASSVGLAGVDEQFF

V: TRBV2
size: NA
D: NA
J: TRBJ1-2
DNA: TGTGCCAGCAGGGGACTTATAAACTATGGCTACACCTTC
CDR3: CASRGLINYGYTF

V: TRBV6-5
size: NA
D: NA
J: TRBJ2-5
DNA: TGTGCCAGCAGTTTCCGGGACAACCAAGAGACCCAGTACTTC
CDR3: CASSFRDNQETQYF

V: TRBV2
size: once
D: TRBD1
J: TRBJ1-5
DNA: TGTGCCAGCAGTGATAGGACAGGGGATCAGCCCCAGCATTTT
CDR3: CASSDRTGDQPQHF

V: TRBV9
size: NA
D: TRBD1
J: TRBJ2-1
DNA: TGTGCCAGCAGCCCCGCGGGACAGGGGTACAATGAGCAGTTCTTC
CDR3: CASSPAGQGYNEQFF

V: TRBV5-1
size: NA
D: TRBD2
J: TRBJ2-7
DNA: TGCGCCAGCGGGGAGGGACCCTTTTACGAGCAGTACTTC
CDR3: CASGEGPFYEQYF

V: TRBV7-7
size: NA
D: NA
J: TRBJ1-1
DNA: TGTGCCAGCAGCCTATCGGTTGACACTGAAGCTTTCTTT
CDR3: CASSLSVDTEAFF

V: TRBV7-2
size: NA
D: NA
J: TRBJ2-7
DNA: TGTGCCAGCAGCTTAGGTCCGACTAGTGCCTACGAGCAGTACTTC
CDR3: CASSLGPTSAYEQYF

V: TRBV27
size: few
D: NA
J: TRBJ1-2
DNA: TGTGCCAGCAGTCCGGACAGCCCTAACTATGGCTACACCTTC
CDR3: CASSPDSPNYGYTF

V: TRBV5-5
size: NA
D: TRBD2
J: TRBJ2-3
DNA: TGTGCCAGCAGCTTGAATAATAGGAGTAGCGGGACCGGAGATACGCAGTATTTT
CDR3: CASSLNNRSSGTGDTQYF

V: TRBV10-3
size: NA
D: TRBD2
J: TRBJ2-5
DNA: TGTGCCATCAGTACCCCCGGGGCGGGGGTGGAGACCCAGTACTTC
CDR3: CAISTPGAGVETQYF

V: TRBV28
size: NA
D: NA
J: TRBJ1-4
DNA: TGTGCCACTCAAGAGGAGGGACTGAGGGAAAAACTGTTTTTT
CDR3: CATQEEGLREKLFF

V: TRBV20-1
size: NA
D: NA
J: TRBJ1-6
DNA: TGCAGTGCCAGTACTCTACAGGGCGCGGGTAATTCACCCCTCCACTTT
CDR3: CSASTLQGAGNSPLHF

V: TRBV7-9
size: NA
D: TRBD1
J: TRBJ1-4
DNA: TGTGCCAGCAGCAACCCCGACAGGGGCACTAATGAAAAACTGTTTTTT
CDR3: CASSNPDRGTNEKLFF

V: TRBV30
size: NA
D: NA
J: TRBJ1-1
DNA: TGTGCCTGGGGCCCTATTGAAGCTTTCTTT
CDR3: CAWGPIEAFF

V: TRBV28
size: NA
D: TRBD2
J: TRBJ2-1
DNA: TGTGCCAGCAGTTTAGATCTAGCGGGAGGAAGAAATGAGCAGTTCTTC
CDR3: CASSLDLAGGRNEQFF

V: TRBV27
size: NA
D: NA
J: TRBJ2-7
DNA: TGTGCCAGCAGTTTGGTAGGGGCAGGAGACTACGAGCAGTACTTC
CDR3: CASSLVGAGDYEQYF

V: TRBV6-4
size: NA
D: NA
J: TRBJ2-2
DNA: TGTGCCAGCGCTGAAACTGCTACCGGGGAGCTGTTTTTT
CDR3: CASAETATGELFF

V: TRBV27
size: NA
D: NA
J: TRBJ1-1
DNA: TGTGCCAGCAGATTTGGGGAGCGGGACACTGAAGCTTTCTTT
CDR3: CASRFGERDTEAFF

V: TRBV18
size: few
D: TRBD2
J: TRBJ2-7
DNA: TGTGCCAGCTCACCAACGGGACTAGCGGCATCCTACGAGCAGTACTTC
CDR3: CASSPTGLAASYEQYF